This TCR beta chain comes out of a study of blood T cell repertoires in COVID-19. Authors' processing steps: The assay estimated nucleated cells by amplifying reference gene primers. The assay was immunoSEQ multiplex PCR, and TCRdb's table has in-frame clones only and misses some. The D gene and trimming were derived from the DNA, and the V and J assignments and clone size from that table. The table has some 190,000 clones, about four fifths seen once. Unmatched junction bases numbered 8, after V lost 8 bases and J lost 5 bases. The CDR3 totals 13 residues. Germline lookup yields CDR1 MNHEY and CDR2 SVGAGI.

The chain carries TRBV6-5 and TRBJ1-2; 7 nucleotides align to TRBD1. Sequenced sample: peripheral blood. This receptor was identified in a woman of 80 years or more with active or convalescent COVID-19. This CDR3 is CASATGTEYGYTF. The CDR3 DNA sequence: TGTGCCAGCGCAACCGGGACAGAGTATGGCTACACCTTC.